This T cell receptor (beta chain) derives from a study of T cells in Graves' hyperthyroidism and ophthalmopathy. The germline V gene encodes CDR1 LGHNT and CDR2 FRNRAP. Trimming pared 6 bases from V and 8 bases from J, leaving 17 bases between. The CDR3 consists of 14 residues. This clonotype has a count of ten or more. From RNA transcripts, TCR beta CDR3 regions were amplified. The primer set for the first-round RT-PCR of the TCR CDR3 was HTBI. TCRdb redid the calling of the multiplex PCR reads with MiXCR, one entry per CDR3 protein. The table lists approximately 530,000 distinct CDR3 sequences, approximately 15% of them singletons.

The TCR was taken from a woman aged 18 to 35 with Graves' hyperthyroidism. The chain recombines TRBV12-5 with TRBJ2-1, with D unresolved. Sequenced sample: blood. CDR3 in DNA: TGTGCTAGTGGAAAGGACCTGATGATCGATGAGCAGTTCTTC. It codes for CASGKDLMIDEQFF.